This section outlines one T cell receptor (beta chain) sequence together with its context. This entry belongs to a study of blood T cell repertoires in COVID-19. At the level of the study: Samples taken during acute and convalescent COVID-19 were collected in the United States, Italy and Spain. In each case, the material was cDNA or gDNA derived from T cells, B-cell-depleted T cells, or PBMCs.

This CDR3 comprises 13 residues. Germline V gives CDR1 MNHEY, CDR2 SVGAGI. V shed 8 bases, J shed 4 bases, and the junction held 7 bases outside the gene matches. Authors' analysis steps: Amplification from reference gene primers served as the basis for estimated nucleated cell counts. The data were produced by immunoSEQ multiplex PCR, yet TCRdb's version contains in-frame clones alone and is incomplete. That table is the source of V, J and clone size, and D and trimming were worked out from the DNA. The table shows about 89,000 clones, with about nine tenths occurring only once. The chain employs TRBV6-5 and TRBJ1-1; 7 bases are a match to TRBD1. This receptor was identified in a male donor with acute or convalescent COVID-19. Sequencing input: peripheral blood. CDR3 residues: CASERGQVTEAFF. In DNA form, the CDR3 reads TGTGCCAGCGAGAGGGGGCAAGTCACTGAAGCTTTCTTT.